This TCR beta chain stems from a study of blood T cell repertoires in COVID-19. Overall study context: PBMCs, B-cell-depleted T cells, or T cells provided the cDNA or gDNA that made up the material.

Note on this clone: Other DNA sequences from this sample encode an identical CDR3 as well.

Original data processing: How many nucleated cells were present was estimated from reference gene primer amplification. Method: immunoSEQ multiplex PCR; TCRdb's copy keeps in-frame clones and lacks some. The DNA gave D and trimming, while V, J and clone size come from that table. Here the sample spans about 320,000 clones, 85% to 95% being singletons. Participants spanned ages about 18 to 89 years and resided in about 24 US areas. All exposed participants met a person with COVID-19 within 2 weeks before entering the study. This clonotype was sampled from a young woman who had been exposed to COVID-19. The source material was PBMCs or T cells enriched from blood (not recorded which).

The CDR3 nucleotides are TGCGCCAGCAGCTTGGTCAGGGAAAACACTGAAGCTTTCTTT. It translates to CASSLVRENTEAFF. The chain uses TRBV5-1 and TRBJ1-1; D may be TRBD1 (5 bases). CDR1 SGHRS and CDR2 YFSETQ come from the germline V gene. CDR3 size: 14 residues. V lost 0 bases, J lost 2 bases, and 8 bases lay in between.